These T cell receptor beta chains were read from a single sample in a study of T cells after yellow fever vaccination. TCRdb processed the 5' RACE reads anew with MiXCR; each CDR3 protein has one entry. The sample has more than 95,000 distinct CDR3 sequences, about 15% seen once. The source was CD8+ T cells sorted from PBMCs, collected 5 days after the yellow fever booster vaccination. The receptors shown here come from a man between 18 and 29 years old who received the YFV17D yellow fever vaccine. Each CDR3 is given without its conserved first and last residue.

V gene: TRBV7-9; J gene: TRBJ2-7; CDR3 protein: ASTHQGPYEQY
V gene: TRBV11-2; J gene: TRBJ2-1; CDR3 protein: ASSVTGLNEQF
V gene: TRBV6-5; J gene: TRBJ1-4; CDR3 protein: ASSYANNEKLF
V gene: TRBV4-3; J gene: TRBJ2-1; CDR3 protein: ASSQDWGGAWDEQF
V gene: TRBV7-3; J gene: TRBJ2-1; CDR3 protein: ASSLKAGGNNEQF
V gene: TRBV29-1; J gene: TRBJ2-2; CDR3 protein: SAQGWAGELF
V gene: TRBV6-5; J gene: TRBJ2-1; CDR3 protein: ASSSSRANEQF
V gene: TRBV5-1; J gene: TRBJ2-1; CDR3 protein: ASSWGSSGGAGGYNEQF
V gene: TRBV20-1; J gene: TRBJ2-7; CDR3 protein: SARDGAGLTYEQY
V gene: TRBV9; J gene: TRBJ1-1; CDR3 protein: ASSVGAGGGMEAF
V gene: TRBV9; J gene: TRBJ2-7; CDR3 protein: ASSYGPESSYEQY
V gene: TRBV4-1; J gene: TRBJ1-5; CDR3 protein: ASSPGQVNQPQH
V gene: TRBV4-3; J gene: TRBJ2-3; CDR3 protein: ASSHGLAGGRTDTQY
V gene: TRBV11-2; J gene: TRBJ1-1; CDR3 protein: ASSILGNTEAF
V gene: TRBV20-1; J gene: TRBJ2-7; CDR3 protein: SAAQGTGVTYEQY
V gene: TRBV6-5; J gene: TRBJ2-1; CDR3 protein: ASSYSSSGNNEQF
V gene: TRBV6-5; J gene: TRBJ2-2; CDR3 protein: ASSLRQGSTGELF
V gene: TRBV5-1; J gene: TRBJ1-1; CDR3 protein: ASSSAGMNTEAF
V gene: TRBV21-1; J gene: TRBJ2-7; CDR3 protein: ASSKGGGQGYEQY
V gene: TRBV5-4; J gene: TRBJ2-2; CDR3 protein: ASSFRVGGELF
V gene: TRBV5-4; J gene: TRBJ2-7; CDR3 protein: ASSLVGAGSYEQY
V gene: TRBV13; J gene: TRBJ2-1; CDR3 protein: ASNGGLALSYNEQF
V gene: TRBV27; J gene: TRBJ2-1; CDR3 protein: ASSLTGPNEQF
V gene: TRBV7-3; J gene: TRBJ2-7; CDR3 protein: ASSSFPGDSYEQY
V gene: TRBV4-1; J gene: TRBJ2-7; CDR3 protein: ASSEDTYEQY
V gene: TRBV29-1; J gene: TRBJ1-2; CDR3 protein: SVVWKPGGNYGYT
V gene: TRBV29-1; J gene: TRBJ2-1; CDR3 protein: SVPGSAGTPYNEQF
V gene: TRBV4-1; J gene: TRBJ2-2; CDR3 protein: ASSQVASNTGELF
V gene: TRBV20-1; J gene: TRBJ1-5; CDR3 protein: SARWDRAGGNQPQH
V gene: TRBV6-1; J gene: TRBJ2-2; CDR3 protein: ASSSPVLTNTGELF
V gene: TRBV20-1; J gene: TRBJ2-1; CDR3 protein: SARSQDRERFVL
V gene: TRBV6-2/TRBV6-3; J gene: TRBJ1-5; CDR3 protein: ASRFPGQGYQPQH
V gene: TRBV7-2; J gene: TRBJ2-5; CDR3 protein: ASSLQRGGEETQY